The 26 T cell receptor beta chains below all came from one sample that was sequenced in a study of neurological immune-mediated disorders. Regarding time point: longitudinal time-point 1 (baseline). In TCRdb, the 5' RACE reads were re-called with MiXCR into one record per CDR3 protein. The sample records tens of thousands of distinct CDR3 sequences, 12% to 15% being singletons. What was sequenced was PBMCs. These receptors originate from a female donor with HTLV-1-associated myelopathy (HAM/TSP).

This clonotype was seen ten or more times. The rearrangement uses TRBV7-8 and TRBJ1-2, with 11 positions matching TRBD1. Germline V gene sequence: CDR1 SGHVS, CDR2 FQNEAQ. The CDR3 covers 14 residues. V lost 3 bases and J lost 8; bases outside the gene matches: 5. In DNA, the CDR3 is TGTGCCAGCAGCTTCCGGGACAGGGGGTTCGGCTACACCTTC. Protein: CASSFRDRGFGYTF.

This clonotype was picked up many times. The chain uses TRBV28 and TRBJ1-2, with 7 bases aligning to TRBD1. J gave up 5 bases and V 5 bases, and 11 bases lay outside the gene matches. Germline loops: CDR1 MDHEN, CDR2 SYDVKM. This CDR3 region has 15 residues. The CDR3 nucleotides read TGTGCCAGCAGTCCATATAAGGGGACAGATTATGGCTACACCTTC. The encoded protein is CASSPYKGTDYGYTF.

This clonotype came up many times. This sequence joins TRBV6-5 and TRBJ1-5; tentative D call: TRBD1 (6 bases). The length of the CDR3 is 15 residues. Germline V lookup: CDR1 MNHEY, CDR2 SVGAGI. Trimming pared 2 bases from V and 2 bases from J, leaving 10 bases between. In DNA, the CDR3 is TGTGCCAGCAGTTACGGGGGGGCGGGCAATCAGCCCCAGCATTTT. Its protein product is CASSYGGAGNQPQHF.

This clonotype was counted ten times or more. The chain is built from TRBV12-3 or TRBV12-4 and TRBJ1-6, with unresolved D. CDR3 length equals 12 residues. Between the trimmed V and J ends, which lost 6 bases and 5 bases, there was a span of 5 bases. The DNA for the CDR3 is TGTGCCAGCAGATCTGATAATTCACCCCTCCACTTT. It codes for CASRSDNSPLHF.

This clonotype has ten or more counts. The gene calls are TRBV27 and TRBJ1-2, with D perhaps TRBD1 (6 bases). The germline V gene has CDR1 MNHEY and CDR2 SMNVEV (reference sequence). V dropped 3 bases and J dropped 8 bases, with 16 bases sitting between them. The CDR3 is made up of 14 amino acids. This chain's CDR3 is CASSLGGRREGYTF. In DNA form, the CDR3 reads TGTGCCAGCAGTTTGGGGGGGCGCCGTGAGGGCTACACCTTC.

The chain has TRBV28 and TRBJ2-2; weak D call: TRBD2 (5 bases). The V end lost 5 bases, the J end lost 3 bases, and 7 bases lay between the germline ends. CDR1 is MDHEN, CDR2 SYDVKM, per germline. This CDR3 is 13 amino acids long. CDR3 in DNA: TGTGCCAGCAGTCTACTAGACACCGGGGAGCTGTTTTTT. Protein: CASSLLDTGELFF.

This clonotype was detected ten times or more. The chain carries TRBV7-9 and TRBJ1-1; D gene unclear. Trimming cost V 5 bases and J 1 base, with 8 bases left between them. CDR3 length: 13 residues. Germline V gene lookup returns CDR1 SEHNR and CDR2 FQNEAQ (reference sequence). In DNA form, the CDR3 reads TGTGCCAGCAGCCCCCCAGAGAACACTGAAGCTTTCTTT. Translation gives CASSPPENTEAFF.

The J gene is TRBJ1-2, the V gene TRBV20-1; 9 bases agree with TRBD1. Per the germline V gene, CDR1 is DFQATT and CDR2 is SNEGSKA (reference sequence). The junction had 8 bases not matched to a gene; V was cut back by 1 base and J by 2 bases. There are 16 residues in the CDR3. The CDR3 here is CSARGGGTGWNYGYTF. The CDR3 DNA reads as TGCAGTGCTAGAGGGGGAGGGACAGGGTGGAACTATGGCTACACCTTC.

This clonotype has just a few counts. The chain employs TRBV20-1 and TRBJ2-1; no reliable D call. The CDR3 sequence is 13 residues long. V dropped 3 bases and J dropped 2 bases, with 8 bases sitting between them. Germline V gene data show CDR1 as DFQATT and CDR2 as SNEGSKA (reference sequence). CDR3 region: CSARFPTYNEQFF. As DNA, the CDR3 is TGCAGTGCTAGGTTCCCCACCTACAATGAGCAGTTCTTC.

This clonotype showed up many times. This chain links TRBV4-1 with TRBJ1-5; D remains ambiguous. This CDR3 spans 14 amino acids. V lost 2 bases and J lost 8, with 13 bases in between. From germline, CDR1 is MGHRA and CDR2 YSYEKL. The CDR3 region has the DNA TGCGCCAGCAGCCAAAATCCGTTTAACGAGCCCCAGCATTTT. It yields the protein CASSQNPFNEPQHF.

This clonotype was detected ten times or more. V gene TRBV15 combines with J gene TRBJ1-1; the D is unclear. CDR1 LNHNV and CDR2 YYDKDF come from the germline V gene (reference sequence). Deletions cut 1 base from V and 1 base from J, with 7 bases between. This CDR3 spans 14 amino acids. The CDR3 DNA reads TGTGCCACCAGCAGAGTTGGAACGAACACTGAAGCTTTCTTT. It codes for CATSRVGTNTEAFF.

This clonotype occurred many times. The CDR3 is CASSLVPTSGGQDTDTQYF. In DNA, the CDR3 is TGTGCCAGCAGCTTAGTCCCGACTAGCGGGGGGCAAGACACAGATACGCAGTATTTT. The chain employs TRBV7-2 and TRBJ2-3; 13 nucleotides agree with TRBD2. There are 19 residues in the CDR3. V dropped 1 base and J dropped 2; count of bases not matched to a gene: 9. Germline loops: CDR1 SGHTA, CDR2 FQGNSA.

In the case of this clonotype: An end of the junction does not agree with germline; a read error may underlie this. The chain has TRBV7-8 and TRBJ2-3; D may correspond to TRBD1 or TRBD2 (5 bases each). The length of the CDR3 is 13 residues. Germline V gives CDR1 SGHVS, CDR2 FQNEAQ. The CDR3 DNA reads as TGTGCCAACAGCTTAGTGGGGGTGGATACGCAGTATTTT. This translates into CANSLVGVDTQYF.

This chain links TRBV7-9 with TRBJ1-4; D ambiguous. The V gene lost 0 bases and the J gene lost 7 bases, with 6 bases spanning the gap. Germline CDR1 and CDR2: SEHNR and FQNEAQ (reference sequence). CDR3 size: 13 residues. The DNA for the CDR3 is TGTGCCAGCAGCTTAGCGCGCCTTGAAAAACTGTTTTTT. This translates into CASSLARLEKLFF. The full variable domain, with the rest looked up from reference TRBV7-9 and TRBJ1-4, is DTGVSQNPRHKITKRGQNVTFRCDPISEHNRLYWYRQTLGQGPEFLTYFQNEAQLEKSRLLSDRFSAERPKGSFSTLEIQRTEQGDSAMYLCASSLARLEKLFFGSGTQLSVL.

The sample holds one count of this clonotype. The V call is TRBV5-6, the J call TRBJ2-3; maybe TRBD2 (5 bases). The CDR3 is 14 residues long. Trimming removed 1 base at V and 7 bases at J, with 13 bases between. Germline V lookup: CDR1 SGHDT, CDR2 YYEEEE. In nucleotides, the CDR3 is TGTGCCAGCAGCTTGTATTGGGGAGCACATACGCAGTATTTT. Its translation is CASSLYWGAHTQYF.

At least ten counts were recorded for this clonotype. The gene calls are TRBV5-1 and TRBJ2-3; D uncertain. Trimming removed 0 bases at V and 5 bases at J, with 7 bases between. The CDR3 spans 13 residues. Germline assignment: CDR1 SGHRS and CDR2 YFSETQ. CDR3 in DNA: TGCGCCAGCAGCTTGGAGGTGCAAGATACGCAGTATTTT. The encoded protein is CASSLEVQDTQYF.

This clonotype came up many times. This chain joins TRBV28 and TRBJ2-7; D gene unclear. Germline CDR1 reads MDHEN; CDR2 reads SYDVKM. V lost 3 bases, J lost 2 bases, and 5 bases lay in between. The CDR3 is 12 amino acids. CDR3 region: CASSLPTYEQYF. For the CDR3, the DNA is TGTGCCAGCAGTTTGCCCACCTACGAGCAGTACTTC.

This clonotype was seen at least ten times. The V call is TRBV30, the J call TRBJ2-1; D is perhaps TRBD1 (5 bases). Looked up from germline, CDR1 is GTSNPN and CDR2 is SVGIG (reference sequence). The ends were cut back, 0 bases at V and 4 bases at J, with 7 bases in the middle. The CDR3 sequence is 13 residues long. The CDR3 coding sequence is TGTGCCTGGAGTGTGTCAGGGTACAATGAGCAGTTCTTC. This gives the protein CAWSVSGYNEQFF.

This clonotype was found many times. V and J are TRBV28 and TRBJ2-7, with TRBD2 matching over 10 bases. The CDR3 runs 14 residues. Per the germline V gene, CDR1 is MDHEN and CDR2 is SYDVKM. The J segment lost 3 bases and the V segment lost 6 bases, leaving 5 bases of the junction unmatched. The CDR3 nucleotides read TGTGCCAGCAGCAGTAGCGGGGGGATCTACGAGCAGTACTTC. Translating it yields CASSSSGGIYEQYF.

The table lists this clonotype with many counts. J is TRBJ2-7 and V is TRBV5-1; D unclear. The V end lost 0 bases, the J end lost 2 bases, and 12 bases lay between the germline ends. Germline V lookup: CDR1 SGHRS, CDR2 YFSETQ. The CDR3 runs to 15 residues. The DNA for the CDR3 is TGCGCCAGCAGCTTGGGGGGTCCCCCTACCTACGAGCAGTACTTC. This translates into CASSLGGPPTYEQYF.

This clonotype was found many times. The rearrangement joins TRBV7-9 to TRBJ2-3; no firm D call. The germline V and J ends were trimmed by 5 bases and 2 bases, with 14 bases remaining between them. The V gene's germline CDR1 is SEHNR and CDR2 FQNEAQ (reference sequence). CDR3 length equals 15 residues. This CDR3 reads CASSPYKTNTDTQYF. CDR3 DNA: TGTGCCAGCAGCCCATATAAGACCAACACAGATACGCAGTATTTT.

V gene TRBV3-1 combines with J gene TRBJ2-7; 9 bases line up with TRBD2. V lost 2 bases, J lost 2 bases, and 7 bases stayed unmatched. CDR1 is LGHDT, CDR2 YNNKEL, per germline (reference sequence). This CDR3 is built from 16 residues. The DNA of the CDR3 is TGTGCCAGCAGCCAAACCGGACTAGCGTTTACCTACGAGCAGTACTTC. This encodes CASSQTGLAFTYEQYF.

This clonotype was seen repeatedly, ten times or more. The chain is built from TRBV12-3 or TRBV12-4 and TRBJ2-1; the match to TRBD1 covers 7 bases. With V trimmed by 3 bases and J by 0 bases, 8 bases remained unmatched. CDR3 length: 17 residues. CDR3 coding DNA: TGTGCCAGCAGTTTTAGGAGACAGGGCCGCTCCTACAATGAGCAGTTCTTC. This encodes CASSFRRQGRSYNEQFF.

The J gene is TRBJ2-1, the V gene TRBV14, with 7 bases that match TRBD1. There are 18 residues in the CDR3. The trim removed 1 base at V and 3 bases at J, leaving 12 bases unmatched. Looked up from germline, CDR1 is SGHDN and CDR2 is FVKESK. The CDR3 spells CASSQAPTGVPNYNEQFF. CDR3 nucleotides: TGTGCCAGCAGCCAAGCCCCAACAGGGGTACCAAACTACAATGAGCAGTTCTTC.

For this clonotype: A much larger clone lies one base from this, so it may be a read error. In DNA, the CDR3 is TGTGACAGCAGCCCAGGACAGAGAGCCAAAAACATTCAGTACTTC. The encoded protein is CDSSPGQRAKNIQYF. The gene calls are TRBV6-2 or TRBV6-3 and TRBJ2-4, with D perhaps matching TRBD1 (6 bases). The CDR3 covers 15 residues. The V gene's germline CDR1 is MNHEY and CDR2 SVGEGT.

This chain uses TRBV25-1 with TRBJ1-4; tentatively, D is TRBD1 (5 bases). V was pared by 1 base and J by 13 bases, with 25 bases between. Germline V CDR1 and CDR2: MGHDK, SYGVNS. The CDR3 totals 17 residues. In DNA, the CDR3 is TGTGCCAGCAGTGAATTAGGGACTGGGGCTGGCGTGAACGGACTGTTTTTT. Translated, it gives CASSELGTGAGVNGLFF.